Shown below are 12 T cell receptor beta chains from a single sample sequenced in a study of blood T cell repertoires in COVID-19 (dated by TCRdb to 2019 to 2021). The method behind the library was the immunoSEQ multiplex PCR assay. TCRdb provides this immuneACCESS table in a form limited to in-frame rearrangements. Some clones are lacking; in checked studies, under half of them reflect an unresolved V gene, and why the rest are absent is not known. This sample lists about 66,000 clones; about 91% were detected once. Over 6% of the sample rests with the top ten. The specimen was peripheral blood. The receptors stem from a woman in her 70s with acute or convalescent COVID-19.

The chain carries TRBV18 and TRBJ1-5; D may be TRBD1 (6 bases). The CDR3 contains 14 residues. Trimming took off 2 bases at V and 2 bases at J, with 7 bases between the two ends. CDR1 is KGHSH, CDR2 LQKENI, per germline. The CDR3 spells CASSPWTGNQPQHF. The CDR3 nucleotides read TGTGCCAGCTCACCATGGACAGGCAATCAGCCCCAGCATTTT.

V gene TRBV12-3 or TRBV12-4 combines with J gene TRBJ2-3; D might be TRBD2 (6 bases). V was pared by 8 bases and J by 4 bases, with 13 bases between. The CDR3 is 13 residues long. The CDR3 sequence: CASLFWGADTQYF. Here the CDR3 DNA reads TGTGCCAGCCTGTTTTGGGGGGCAGATACGCAGTATTTT.

The chain combines TRBV12-5 with TRBJ1-3, with D unclear. The CDR3 runs 14 residues. Germline V gene sequence: CDR1 LGHNT, CDR2 FRNRAP. The V gene lost 7 bases and the J gene lost 1 base, with 11 bases spanning the gap. CDR3 sequence reads: CASAGSYSGNTIYF. The CDR3 nucleotides read TGTGCTAGTGCCGGGAGTTATTCTGGAAACACCATATATTTT.

CDR3 sequence (DNA): TGCGCCAGCAGCCAAACACTAGCGGGGGGCTACAATGAGCAGTTCTTC. Encoded protein: CASSQTLAGGYNEQFF. V gene TRBV4-1 combines with J gene TRBJ2-1; 12 bases line up with TRBD2. This CDR3 has 16 amino acids. Germline trimming cut 2 bases from V and 3 bases from J; bases unmatched to any gene: 2. Germline values: CDR1 MGHRA, CDR2 YSYEKL.

This chain uses TRBV27 with TRBJ2-3; 7 bases agree with TRBD2. Per germline, CDR1 MNHEY and CDR2 SMNVEV (reference sequence). V shed 5 bases and J 1 base; nucleotides not matched to a gene: 12. The CDR3 is 17 residues long. In DNA form, the CDR3 reads TGTGCCAGCAGTCCCCCCCTAGGACGGGAGGGCACAGATACGCAGTATTTT. This codes for CASSPPLGREGTDTQYF.

The rearrangement uses TRBV5-1 and TRBJ1-4, with 9 nucleotides matching TRBD1. The trim removed 0 bases at V and 5 bases at J, leaving 2 bases unmatched. Germline CDR1 reads SGHRS; CDR2 reads YFSETQ. The CDR3 sequence is 15 residues long. The CDR3 DNA reads TGCGCCAGCAGCTTGGTCGGACAGGGGAATGAAAAACTGTTTTTT. Its protein is CASSLVGQGNEKLFF.

The V gene is TRBV27, the J gene TRBJ1-1; TRBD1 matches at 8 bases. Germline CDR1 and CDR2: MNHEY and SMNVEV (reference sequence). The CDR3 has 17 residues. The junction had 19 bases not matched to a gene; V was cut back by 6 bases and J by 7 bases. The CDR3 is CASSHQRPSSGGNEAFF. In nucleotides, the CDR3 is TGTGCCAGCAGCCATCAACGACCTAGTTCAGGGGGCAATGAAGCTTTCTTT.

Details on this clone: Sequence at one end of the junction differs from germline and may be a read error. The CDR3: CASRLGLAGATDTQYF. CDR3 nucleotide sequence: TGCGCCAGCAGGTTGGGACTAGCGGGAGCCACAGATACGCAGTATTTT. This chain links TRBV5-1 with TRBJ2-3; TRBD2 matches at 14 bases. The CDR3 runs to 16 residues. CDR1 is SGHRS and CDR2 is YFSETQ in the germline V gene.

The V gene is TRBV4-1, the J gene TRBJ1-2; D not certain. Trimming shortened V by 1 base and J by 4 bases, and 13 bases separated the two germline ends. CDR3 length: 15 amino acids. Germline loops: CDR1 MGHRA, CDR2 YSYEKL. CDR3 loop: CASSQGGGTAYGYTF. The CDR3 region has the DNA TGCGCCAGCAGCCAAGGTGGTGGAACAGCCTATGGCTACACCTTC.

The V gene is TRBV5-1, the J gene TRBJ2-2; possible D gene TRBD2, 7 bases. With 1 base removed from V and 6 bases from J, the gap between germline ends came to 16 bases. The CDR3 spans 16 residues. CDR1 is SGHRS and CDR2 is YFSETQ in the germline V gene. This CDR3 reads CASSLYYREGPGELFF. The CDR3 nucleotides read TGCGCCAGCAGCTTGTACTACAGGGAGGGTCCCGGGGAGCTGTTTTTT.

This clone appeared a few times. The gene calls are TRBV10-3 and TRBJ1-2; D is unclear. The CDR3 runs to 13 residues. V dropped 3 bases and J dropped 5 bases, with 10 bases sitting between them. Germline V gene data show CDR1 as ENHRY and CDR2 as SYGVKD. This chain's CDR3 is CAISESGLYGYTF. DNA of the CDR3: TGTGCCATCAGTGAAAGCGGGCTTTATGGCTACACCTTC.

CDR3 nucleotide sequence: TGTGCCTGGAAAGGGGATCTCGGAAACACCATATATTTT. Encoded protein: CAWKGDLGNTIYF. The J gene is TRBJ1-3, the V gene TRBV30, with D possibly matching TRBD1 (5 bases). Trimming stripped 4 bases from V and 4 bases from J, with 11 bases between. CDR3 length: 13 residues. Germline V gene sequence: CDR1 GTSNPN, CDR2 SVGIG (reference sequence).